A single sample is the source of the 13 T cell receptor beta chains below, sequenced in a study of T cells in Graves' hyperthyroidism and ophthalmopathy. Amplification yielded TCR beta CDR3 regions, with RNA transcripts as the source. The study used the HTBI primer set for a first-round RT-PCR of the TCR CDR3. TCRdb recomputed calls from the multiplex PCR reads with MiXCR, one row per CDR3 protein. The sample contains around 190,000 distinct CDR3 sequences, about a sixth of which appear only once. The sample consisted of blood. The receptors were gathered from a woman between 50 and 59 years old with Graves' hyperthyroidism.

The chain is built from TRBV3-1 and TRBJ1-5, with D tentatively TRBD1 (6 bases). The CDR3 is made up of 14 amino acids. The germline V and J ends were trimmed by 1 base and 3 bases, with 7 bases remaining between them. CDR1 and CDR2 (germline): LGHDT, YNNKEL (reference sequence). CDR3 DNA: TGTGCCAGCAGCCAAGCAGGGGACAATCAGCCCCAGCATTTT. Translation: CASSQAGDNQPQHF.

This clonotype was found many times. The V gene is TRBV12-3 or TRBV12-4, the J gene TRBJ2-6; TRBD1 matches 7 bases. This CDR3 comprises 19 residues. The V segment lost 6 bases and the J segment 1 base; nucleotides outside the gene matches: 15. The CDR3 region is CASSKDRDQANSGANVLTF. CDR3 bases: TGTGCCAGCAGCAAAGACAGGGATCAGGCGAATTCTGGGGCCAACGTCCTGACTTTC.

In its sample, this clonotype was seen many times. V is TRBV20-1 and J is TRBJ2-3; D is unclear. Germline CDR1 and CDR2: DFQATT and SNEGSKA (reference sequence). Trimming left V 5 bases short and J 2 bases short, with 8 bases between. The CDR3 covers 12 residues. As DNA, the CDR3 is TGCAGTGCTGCACCAGACACAGATACGCAGTATTTT. This encodes CSAAPDTDTQYF.

This clonotype has a count of ten or more. The J gene is TRBJ2-3, the V gene TRBV20-1; perhaps TRBD1 as D (7 bases). V was pared by 0 bases and J by 3 bases, with 13 bases between. This CDR3 comprises 15 residues. CDR1 DFQATT and CDR2 SNEGSKA come from the germline V gene (reference sequence). CDR3 amino acids: CSARDAGGWTDTQYF. The CDR3 coding sequence is TGCAGTGCTAGAGATGCAGGGGGGTGGACAGATACGCAGTATTTT.

This clonotype was seen only once. The chain carries TRBV30 and TRBJ1-5; 7 positions agree with TRBD1. CDR1 GTSNPN and CDR2 SVGIG come from the germline V gene (reference sequence). CDR3 length equals 13 residues. After removal of 3 bases from V and 4 bases from J, the junction contained 3 bases not matched to a gene. The DNA of the CDR3 is TGTGCCTGGAGAGGGACAGAAAATCAGCCCCAGCATTTT. Its translation is CAWRGTENQPQHF.

In its sample, this clonotype was seen many times. The chain couples TRBV20-1 to TRBJ1-5, with a weak D call TRBD1 (6 bases). Germline CDR1 reads DFQATT; CDR2 reads SNEGSKA (reference sequence). The V gene lost 4 bases and the J gene lost 5 bases, with 15 bases spanning the gap. The CDR3 is made up of 14 amino acids. This CDR3 is CSATGDIRDQPQHF. In nucleotides, the CDR3 is TGCAGTGCTACCGGGGACATCCGGGATCAGCCCCAGCATTTT.

As to this clonotype: Given a much more abundant clone one base away, this may be a read error. The chain carries TRBV3-1 and TRBJ2-7; the D is unclear. The J call may be faulty, since TRBJ2-1 better matches the DNA end. The germline gives CDR1 LGHDT, CDR2 YNNKEL (reference sequence). The CDR3 extends over 15 amino acids. In DNA form, the CDR3 reads TGTGCCAGCAGCCAAGACCCCGGATCCTCCTACGAGCAGTTCTTC. Translation: CASSQDPGSSYEQFF.

V gene TRBV18 combines with J gene TRBJ1-5; weak D call: TRBD1 (6 bases). Germline CDR1 KGHSH, CDR2 LQKENI. Trimming pared 5 bases from V and 4 bases from J, leaving 18 bases between. CDR3 length: 16 amino acids. Written as DNA, the CDR3 is TGTGCCAGCTCAGGCAACAGGGTTATTGGAAATCAGCCCCAGCATTTT. Translated: CASSGNRVIGNQPQHF. The variable domain in full, with the rest retrieved from reference TRBV18 and TRBJ1-5, is NAGVMQNPRHLVRRRGQEARLRCSPMKGHSHVYWYRQLPEEGLKFMVYLQKENIIDESGMPKERFSAEFPKEGPSILRIQQVVRGDSAAYFCASSGNRVIGNQPQHFGDGTRLSIL.

The V call is TRBV5-1, the J call TRBJ1-4; 7 nucleotides line up with TRBD1. There are 17 residues in the CDR3. CDR1 is SGHRS, CDR2 YFSETQ, per germline. Unmatched junction bases numbered 9, after V lost 4 bases and J lost 0 bases. The CDR3 nucleotides read TGCGCCAGCAGCCCAGGGGGGACAGCTGCAACTAATGAAAAACTGTTTTTT. Translating gives CASSPGGTAATNEKLFF.

This chain joins TRBV5-1 and TRBJ2-3; 13 nucleotides line up with TRBD2. The CDR3 loop spans 18 amino acids. The V and J ends lost 0 bases and 1 base, in that order; junction bases with no gene match: 5. Germline values: CDR1 SGHRS, CDR2 YFSETQ. The CDR3 reads CASSLGLAGGMGTDTQYF. The CDR3 nucleotides are TGCGCCAGCAGCTTGGGACTAGCGGGGGGTATGGGCACAGATACGCAGTATTTT.

This clonotype was observed a few times. The rearrangement uses TRBV25-1 and TRBJ2-1; either TRBD1 or TRBD2 may fit D (6 bases each). The CDR3 length is 16 residues. Trimming removed 0 bases from V and 3 bases from J, with 12 bases in between. Germline CDR1 reads MGHDK; CDR2 reads SYGVNS. The CDR3 DNA reads as TGTGCCAGCAGTGAATACGGGGGCAAGGGCTACAATGAGCAGTTCTTC. It encodes CASSEYGGKGYNEQFF.

The chain couples TRBV7-2 to TRBJ1-2, with a possible D match to TRBD1 (6 bases). Germline CDR1 and CDR2: SGHTA and FQGNSA. The CDR3 extends over 16 amino acids. V shed 3 bases and J shed 7 bases, with 21 bases lying between them. The CDR3, as DNA: TGTGCCAGCAGCTTCGGGGCGGTGGCAGGGGTATTTGGCTACACCTTC. It is translated as CASSFGAVAGVFGYTF.

This clonotype was counted at least ten times. The V call is TRBV10-2, the J call TRBJ2-5; D gene uncertain. The CDR3 sequence is 13 residues long. The germline V gene encodes CDR1 WSHSY and CDR2 SAAADI. Trimming took 4 bases from V and 5 from J, leaving 11 bases between them. The CDR3 is CASSGRLGETQYF. CDR3 DNA sequence: TGCGCCAGCAGTGGACGGCTGGGGGAGACCCAGTACTTC.